This TCR beta chain was identified in a study of shared clonotypes between healthy human individuals. Per the germline V gene, CDR1 is GTSNPN and CDR2 is SVGIG (reference sequence). This CDR3 contains 14 residues. Unmatched junction bases numbered 4, after V lost 0 bases and J lost 3 bases. This clone was seen more than once but under ten times. The same CDR3 can be traced to other DNA sequences in this sample. Those who donated were healthy HIV-negative adults, with no recent acute infections or vaccinations reported. Researchers divided each subset's genomic DNA evenly across several immunoSEQ plates. Replicate PCRs run on unsorted PBMC used around 330 ng DNA, which was about 30,000 T cell genomes. Produced via immunoSEQ multiplex PCR; TCRdb's table is partial and in-frame only. This sample has approximately 470,000 clones, with about 85% found just once.

Sample: PBMCs. The genes are TRBV30 and TRBJ2-7; TRBD1 aligns across 8 bases. The sequence came from a woman aged 40 to 50 in good health. Some clones in this sample may be carry-over from other donors' samples. The CDR3 sequence: CAWSVAGGGYEQYF. CDR3 bases: TGTGCCTGGAGTGTCGCAGGGGGCGGCTACGAGCAGTACTTC.